This TCR beta chain originates from a study of T cells in localized non-small cell lung cancer. Points on this clone: The antigen remains undetermined.

Libraries were prepared by immunoSEQ multiplex PCR; TCRdb keeps only in-frame clonotypes and omits some of them. The repertoire holds 40,000 to 60,000 clones, with 81% as singletons. Germline V gene data show CDR1 as MRHNA and CDR2 as SNTAGT. The length of the CDR3 is 13 residues. V was clipped by 4 bases and J by 6 bases, with 13 bases between them. Notes on the study in general: Maximal T cell clonality occurred in uninvolved adjacent lung, with tumor ranking below it.

The sample in question was peripheral blood mononuclear cells, obtained before any cancer treatment. The chain recombines TRBV6-4 with TRBJ2-7; weak D call: TRBD1 (6 bases). The receptor was derived from a man aged 40 to 69 with stage III lung adenocarcinoma. The DNA of the CDR3 is TGTGCCAGCAGTGTCTCACAGGGCTCCGAGCAGTACTTC. Translation gives CASSVSQGSEQYF.